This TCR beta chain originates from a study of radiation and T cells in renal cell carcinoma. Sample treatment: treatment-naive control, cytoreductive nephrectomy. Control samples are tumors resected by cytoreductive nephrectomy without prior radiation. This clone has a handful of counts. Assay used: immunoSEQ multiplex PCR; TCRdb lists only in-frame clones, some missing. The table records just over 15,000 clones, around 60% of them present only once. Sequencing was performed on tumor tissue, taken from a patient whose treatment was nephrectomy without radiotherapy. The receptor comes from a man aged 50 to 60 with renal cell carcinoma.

The CDR3 region is CASSIRALTEAFF. The CDR3 DNA follows: TGTGCCAGTAGTATCAGGGCTTTAACTGAAGCTTTCTTT. The chain is built from TRBV19 and TRBJ1-1; a possible D gene is TRBD1 (5 bases). The CDR3 has 13 residues. Trimming pared 3 bases from V and 5 bases from J, leaving 10 bases between. CDR1 is LNHDA, CDR2 SQIVND, per germline (reference sequence).